The T cell receptor (beta chain) under discussion was sequenced for a study of regulatory T cells in long-lasting Graves disease. Libraries of TCR beta came from iRepertoire HTBI primers plus Arm-PCR of CDR3 regions. MiXCR, run by TCRdb on the multiplex PCR reads, gives a single entry per CDR3 protein. The sample includes 700,000 or so distinct CDR3 sequences, about 30% of them seen just once. CDR1 and CDR2 from the germline V gene are MNHNS and SASEGT. CDR3 length: 12 amino acids. V was shortened by 5 bases and J by 8 bases, with 12 bases between the two germline ends. Regarding time point: persistent/refractory GD, antithyroid drugs over 5 years with positive TRAb. Following extraction of RNA from PBMCs, that RNA was used to make the TCR library.

This sample comprised peripheral blood mononuclear cells (PBMCs), obtained when the disease was refractory, from a patient treated with antithyroid drugs. The sequence was obtained from a female donor with Graves disease. The chain carries TRBV6-1 and TRBJ1-1; D is perhaps TRBD1 (6 bases). The CDR3 DNA reads as TGTGCCAGCAGTCTACAGGGACACGAAGCTTTCTTT. Protein sequence: CASSLQGHEAFF.